This is a list of T cell receptor beta chains from one sample in a study of Tregs in tolerant kidney transplant recipients. The protocol was immunoSEQ multiplex PCR, while the TCRdb copy is restricted to in-frame clones and leaves out a portion. This table holds some 66,000 clones, roughly 92% found once. Sequenced material: CD8+ T cells from blood, taken before the transplant. The receptors originated from a human donor who received a combined kidney and bone marrow transplant. Both conserved end residues are part of each CDR3. D genes are given only for firm matches. Expanded clones are given a class, and other clones once, few, many or no size at all.

D	size	V	J	DNA	CDR3
TRBD2	.	TRBV13	TRBJ2-3	TGTGCCAGCAGCTTAAGGGAGGGAGTGGGCACAGATACGCAGTATTTT	CASSLREGVGTDTQYF
TRBD2	.	TRBV10-3	TRBJ2-1	TGTGCCATCAGTGAGGCCGGGCGGGGGGGCCGGAATGAGCAGTTCTTC	CAISEAGRGGRNEQFF
.	.	TRBV5-4	TRBJ2-2	TGTGCCAGCAGCTTGGGGCTGAACACCGGGGAGCTGTTTTTT	CASSLGLNTGELFF
TRBD2	.	TRBV28	TRBJ2-5	TGTGCCAGCAGTTTGACTAGCTTCTCTGAGGAGACCCAGTACTTC	CASSLTSFSEETQYF
TRBD2	.	TRBV9	TRBJ2-3	TGTGCCAGCAGCCAGCTAGCGGGAGTGACAGATACGCAGTATTTT	CASSQLAGVTDTQYF
TRBD2	.	TRBV5-6	TRBJ2-1	TGTGCCAGCAGCTTGTGGCCAGCGGGGGGCCCATACAATGAGCAGTTCTTC	CASSLWPAGGPYNEQFF
.	.	TRBV7-9	TRBJ2-3	TGTGCCAGCAGCTTAGGAGGGACATACACAGATACGCAGTATTTT	CASSLGGTYTDTQYF
.	.	TRBV15	TRBJ1-1	TGTGCCACCAGCAGTAAGTTTTCCAGGGACACTGAAGCTTTCTTT	CATSSKFSRDTEAFF
TRBD2	.	TRBV19	TRBJ2-5	TGTGCCAGTAGTATCCTGGCGGGAGGGTACCAAGAGACCCAGTACTTC	CASSILAGGYQETQYF
TRBD2	.	TRBV4-3	TRBJ2-1	TGCGCCAGCAGCCAAGATACCCTAGCGGGAGTGTCGTTCTTC	CASSQDTLAGVSFF
.	.	TRBV19	TRBJ1-1	TGTGCCAGTAGTACTCGTGGAGTGAACACTGAAGCTTTCTTT	CASSTRGVNTEAFF
TRBD1	.	TRBV13	TRBJ1-4	TGTGCCAGCAGCTCGACAGGGAAGGATGAAAAACTGTTTTTT	CASSSTGKDEKLFF
.	.	TRBV7-6	TRBJ1-1	TGTGCCAGCAGCCGGGGGGGACGGAACACTGAAGCTTTCTTT	CASSRGGRNTEAFF
TRBD2	once	TRBV13	TRBJ2-5	TGTGCCAGCCTAAGGACTACTAGCGGGGCTAGGGAGACCCAGTACTTC	CASLRTTSGARETQYF
.	.	TRBV6-5	TRBJ1-3	TGTGCCAGCAGTGACACTGGAAACACCATATATTTT	CASSDTGNTIYF
.	.	TRBV9	TRBJ2-1	TGTGCCAGCAGCCCTGATCTTTCGGACAATGAGCAGTTCTTC	CASSPDLSDNEQFF
TRBD1	once	TRBV19	TRBJ2-7	TGTGCCAGTAGTCCCTGGACAGGGGCGACGACCTACGAGCAGTACTTC	CASSPWTGATTYEQYF
.	.	TRBV5-6	TRBJ2-7	TGTGCCGGCAGCTCCCGGGACATGAATACCTACGAGCAGTACTTC	CAGSSRDMNTYEQYF
.	.	TRBV10-3	TRBJ1-1	TGTGCCATCAGTTTGACATGGCTGAACACTGAAGCTTTCTTT	CAISLTWLNTEAFF
TRBD1	.	TRBV2	TRBJ1-5	TGTGCCAGCAGCGCGGGACAGGGTGAACAGCCCCAGCATTTT	CASSAGQGEQPQHF
TRBD2	.	TRBV7-9	TRBJ2-1	TGTGCCAGCAGCTTAGCCCAGCGGGGTGTCAATGAGCAGTTCTTC	CASSLAQRGVNEQFF
TRBD1	.	TRBV29-1	TRBJ2-1	TGCAGCGTTTCAGGGGGCGCAAGGTACAATGAGCAGTTCTTC	CSVSGGARYNEQFF
TRBD1	.	TRBV2	TRBJ2-7	TGTGCCAGCATAGGACAGGGAAATCCCTACGAGCAGTACTTC	CASIGQGNPYEQYF
TRBD1	once	TRBV5-1	TRBJ2-3	TGCGCCAGCACAAACACGGGACAGGGCAATTATGGAGATACGCAGTATTTT	CASTNTGQGNYGDTQYF
.	.	TRBV4-1	TRBJ1-3	TGCGCCAGCAGCCAAGGGCCACAGGGCTCTGGAAACACCATATATTTT	CASSQGPQGSGNTIYF
.	.	TRBV21-1	TRBJ2-5	TGTGCCAGCAGCAAAGCGCGGGCAGTCCGAACAGAGACCCAGTACTTC	CASSKARAVRTETQYF
TRBD1	.	TRBV27	TRBJ1-2	TGTGCCAGCAGAACGGACAGGGGGCATTATGGCTACACCTTC	CASRTDRGHYGYTF
.	once	TRBV15	TRBJ2-3	TGTGCCACCGGTGGCGGGACAGTTGCAGATACGCAGTATTTT	CATGGGTVADTQYF
TRBD2	.	TRBV4-3	TRBJ2-4	TGCGCCAGCAGCCAAGTTGCCCGGGTAGCGGGAGAAAACATTCAGTACTTC	CASSQVARVAGENIQYF
TRBD1	.	TRBV19	TRBJ1-2	TGTGCCAGTAGGAAGCGTCCGGGACAGCTAACTTCGCAGTCGAACTATGGCTACACCTTC	CASRKRPGQLTSQSNYGYTF